This entry lists 8 T cell receptor beta chains sequenced from one sample in a study of cytomegalovirus exposure and HLA in healthy donors. Primers included in the PCR were 60 Vbeta and 13 Jbeta primers. The data were produced by immunoSEQ multiplex PCR, yet TCRdb's version contains in-frame clones alone and is incomplete. The sample includes some 100,000 clones, about four fifths of them seen just once. The source material was PBMCs. These receptors all come from a woman in her thirties or forties in good health and CMV-seronegative.

This clone occurred a few times. The V gene is TRBV7-2, the J gene TRBJ2-1; no reliable D call. V lost 5 bases, J lost 0 bases, and 8 bases lay in between. There are 14 residues in the CDR3. Looked up from germline, CDR1 is SGHTA and CDR2 is FQGNSA. CDR3 coding DNA: TGTGCCAGCAGCCTCCGTAGCTCCTACAATGAGCAGTTCTTC. It encodes CASSLRSSYNEQFF.

Only a few counts were recorded for this clone. The V gene is TRBV7-2, the J gene TRBJ1-2; the match to TRBD1 covers 12 bases. Unmatched junction bases numbered 17, after V lost 7 bases and J lost 2 bases. The CDR3 spans 19 residues. Germline assignment: CDR1 SGHTA and CDR2 FQGNSA. The CDR3 nucleotides read TGTGCCAGCACCTTGAAGTCTGGTGGGACAGGGGGCGACAACTATGGCTACACCTTC. Translated: CASTLKSGGTGGDNYGYTF.

V gene TRBV5-4 combines with J gene TRBJ2-7; 7 nucleotides line up with TRBD2. CDR3 length: 16 amino acids. Germline trimming cut 1 base from V and 1 base from J; bases unmatched to any gene: 8. Looked up from germline, CDR1 is SGHNT and CDR2 is YYREEE (reference sequence). The CDR3 DNA reads TGTGCCAGCAGCTTGATGTTGCGGGGGATTTCCTACGAGCAGTACTTC. Protein sequence: CASSLMLRGISYEQYF.

J is TRBJ2-5 and V is TRBV10-3; 10 positions match TRBD2. This CDR3 contains 16 residues. V shed 4 bases and J 4 bases; nucleotides not matched to a gene: 9. CDR1 is ENHRY and CDR2 is SYGVKD in the germline V gene. This CDR3 is CAISGTSGRVGETQYF. DNA for the CDR3: TGTGCCATCAGTGGGACAAGCGGGAGGGTAGGAGAGACCCAGTACTTC.

The genes are TRBV21-1 and TRBJ2-5; TRBD2 is taken as the D call from the table, unchecked against the DNA. TRBV21-1 counts as a pseudogene. CDR3 length: 12 amino acids. The DNA for the CDR3 is TGTGCCAGCACATTCGTACGGAGGGAGCAGTACTTC. Its protein is CASTFVRREQYF.

The rearrangement joins TRBV7-9 to TRBJ1-1; D not resolved. The germline CDR1 and CDR2 sequences are SEHNR and FQNEAQ (reference sequence). The CDR3 runs 13 residues. V was clipped by 1 base and J by 3 bases, with 6 bases between them. This chain's CDR3 is CASSLVSDTEAFF. CDR3 sequence (DNA): TGTGCCAGCAGCTTAGTATCTGACACTGAAGCTTTCTTT.

In the case of this clone: A read error may account for a junction end that differs from germline. The sample carries other DNA sequences with the same CDR3. The V call is TRBV5-1, the J call TRBJ2-5; tentative D call: TRBD1 (6 bases). The CDR3 has 15 residues. In germline, CDR1 is SGHRS, CDR2 YFSETQ. The CDR3 loop is CASSAQQGTQETQYF. CDR3 nucleotide sequence: TGTGCCAGCAGCGCGCAACAGGGTACCCAAGAGACCCAGTACTTC.

The chain carries TRBV4-3 and TRBJ2-3; D not resolved. The germline V gene encodes CDR1 LGHNA and CDR2 YSLEER. V lost 0 bases to trimming and J lost 6 bases, with 10 bases between them. The CDR3 extends over 14 amino acids. The CDR3 spells CASSQDKSWDTQYF. The CDR3, as DNA: TGCGCCAGCAGCCAAGATAAGAGCTGGGATACGCAGTATTTT.